This TCR beta chain was recovered during a study of vaccination and CD4 T cells after COVID-19. Concerning this clonotype: Its antigen is not known.

The treatment denotes: 10-day PBMC culture with coronavirus spike peptide pools or control peptides (ViraFEST assay). The Oncomine TCR Beta short-read assay was applied to DNA of cultured CD4+ T cells. TCRdb re-derived calls from the PCR reads in MiXCR, one entry per CDR3 protein. The sample has approximately 24,000 distinct CDR3 sequences, around 67% seen once; the top ten hold less than 25%. The sample here was CD4+ T cells from blood, cultured in vitro, taken after SARS-CoV-2 vaccination. The receptor comes from a human donor who received a COVID-19 vaccine.

The CDR3 spells CSAREIVRETQYF. CDR3 DNA sequence: TGCAGTGCTAGGGAGATCGTACGGGAGACCCAGTACTTC. The V and J genes are TRBV20-1 and TRBJ2-5; D not certain. The CDR3 has 13 amino acids. V was trimmed by 3 bases and J by 5 bases, leaving 13 bases between them. CDR1 and CDR2 (germline): DFQATT, SNEGSKA (reference sequence).